A selection of T cell receptor beta chains follows, all from one sample in a study of cytomegalovirus exposure and HLA in healthy donors. The table came from immunoSEQ multiplex PCR; TCRdb's copy has only in-frame clones and leaves some out. Among roughly 180,000 clones listed, 60% to 80% were seen once. The sample was PBMCs. The receptors come from a woman in her forties in good health and CMV-seropositive. Both conserved end residues are part of each CDR3. The D gene is left open where the match is weak. Clone sizes are given selectively: once, few, many, or a class where the clone is expanded.

d_call	clone_size	v_call	j_call	cdr3_nt	cdr3_aa
TRBD1	NA	TRBV6-1	TRBJ1-2	TGTGCCAGCAGTGCAAACCCCAGACAGGGATCAGTTTTGGATGGCTACACCTTC	CASSANPRQGSVLDGYTF
NA	NA	TRBV6-6	TRBJ2-7	TGTGCCAGCAGTTACTCGAATAGCCAAACCGAGCAGTACTTC	CASSYSNSQTEQYF
TRBD2	NA	TRBV7-2	TRBJ2-7	TGTGCCAGCAGTACCACGGGGACTAGCGGGAGGGCCTACGAGCAGTACTTC	CASSTTGTSGRAYEQYF
TRBD1	NA	TRBV19	TRBJ2-2	TGTGCCAGTAGTATAGGACAGGGGAACACCGGGGAGCTGTTTTTT	CASSIGQGNTGELFF
NA	once	TRBV5-1	TRBJ2-1	TGCGCCAGCAGCTCCGGGTTGAGACAGGTCTCCTACAATGAGCAGTTCTTC	CASSSGLRQVSYNEQFF
NA	NA	TRBV6-5	TRBJ1-2	TGTGCCAGCAGTTACTCGACAGGATCGAGCTATGGCTACACCTTC	CASSYSTGSSYGYTF
NA	few	TRBV19	TRBJ1-1	TGTGCCAGTAGTATTTCGGGGGGATCAGGGAGGACTGAAGCTTTCTTT	CASSISGGSGRTEAFF
NA	once	TRBV28	TRBJ2-2	TGTGCCAGCAGGACTTCAACCGGGGAGCTGTTTTTT	CASRTSTGELFF
NA	NA	TRBV28	TRBJ2-4	TGTGCCAGCAGTTTGCCAGGCCTACTAGCCAAAAACATTCAGTACTTC	CASSLPGLLAKNIQYF
NA	NA	TRBV19	TRBJ2-3	TGTGCCAGTAGTATAGGTCAGACAGATACGCAGTATTTT	CASSIGQTDTQYF
NA	NA	TRBV5-1	TRBJ1-3	TGCGCCAGTGCGCCGGGAGCTGACTCTGGAAACACCATATATTTT	CASAPGADSGNTIYF
NA	NA	TRBV19	TRBJ1-1	TGTGCCAGTAGTATGACCGGGGTCCCTGAAGCTTTCTTT	CASSMTGVPEAFF
TRBD1	NA	TRBV6-6	TRBJ2-5	TGTGCCAGCACAAAGGACAGGGGTGGGACCCAGTACTTC	CASTKDRGGTQYF
NA	NA	TRBV2	TRBJ2-7	TGTGCCAGCAACCCCGGTCCCCCCTACGAGCAGTACTTC	CASNPGPPYEQYF
NA	NA	TRBV18	TRBJ2-7	TGTGCCAGCTCACCATCTTGGGGGGATAGCTCCTACGAGCAGTACTTC	CASSPSWGDSSYEQYF
NA	few	TRBV28	TRBJ1-1	TGTGCCAGCAGTCGCGCGGATTGGAACACTGAAGCTTTCTTT	CASSRADWNTEAFF
TRBD1	medium-sized	TRBV15	TRBJ2-7	TGTGCCACCAGCAGAGGGGACAGGCAAACCTACGAGCAGTACTTC	CATSRGDRQTYEQYF
NA	NA	TRBV4-1	TRBJ2-2	TGCGCCAGCAGCCAAGGGTATCTAGCCACCGGGGAGCTGTTTTTT	CASSQGYLATGELFF
NA	NA	TRBV19	TRBJ2-1	TGTGCCAGTAGTATCAGACACATGGGAGCGGAGGGTTACAATGAGCAGTTCTTC	CASSIRHMGAEGYNEQFF
TRBD1	NA	TRBV5-1	TRBJ1-4	TGCGCCAGCAGCGGCGGACAGGGGAATGAAAAACTGTTTTTT	CASSGGQGNEKLFF
TRBD2	NA	TRBV6-1	TRBJ2-4	TGTGCCAGCAGGGATGTAGCGGGAGTTTACATTCAGTACTTC	CASRDVAGVYIQYF
TRBD2	NA	TRBV19	TRBJ2-1	TGTGCCTCATTAGCGGGACGGTCCTACAATGAGCAGTTCTTC	CASLAGRSYNEQFF
NA	NA	TRBV7-6	TRBJ2-3	TGTGCCAGCAGCTTAGATCCAGGGGCAGATACGCAGTATTTT	CASSLDPGADTQYF
TRBD2	few	TRBV19	TRBJ2-1	TGTGCCAGTCGTAGCGGGAGGGCTTTAATTGTTGAGCAGTTCTTC	CASRSGRALIVEQFF
NA	NA	TRBV29-1	TRBJ2-7	TGCAGCGTTGGGGCCAGCCATTCCTACGAGCAGTACTTC	CSVGASHSYEQYF
TRBD1	NA	TRBV6-5	TRBJ2-7	TGTGCCAGCAGAGGGACAGGGGGGGTCTACGAGCAGTACTTC	CASRGTGGVYEQYF
NA	few	TRBV6-5	TRBJ2-1	TGTGCCATCAGTGAGGTGATAGTGGCAAATGAGCAGTTCTTC	CAISEVIVANEQFF
NA	NA	TRBV10-1	TRBJ2-3	TGCGCCAGCAGTGAGGGCCGCGGTTACCGCACAGATACGCAGTATTTT	CASSEGRGYRTDTQYF
NA	NA	TRBV23-1	TRBJ1-5	TGCGCCAGCAGTCAATCGGCGGCGGCGAGGGGACTTAGCAATCAGCCCCAGCATTTT	CASSQSAAARGLSNQPQHF